This T cell receptor (beta chain) was recovered during a study of blood T cell repertoires in COVID-19. Study information: Acute and convalescent COVID-19 specimens originated in the United States, Italy and Spain.

Germline-derived CDR1 and CDR2 are MNHEY and SMNVEV (reference sequence). V gave up 3 bases and J gave up 8 bases; unmatched junction bases: 7. The CDR3 is 15 amino acids. Data came from immunoSEQ multiplex PCR; TCRdb stores just in-frame clones and leaves some out. This sample has over 200,000 clones, with approximately 90% found just once. Living in 25 or so US areas, the participants were between roughly 18 and 89 years of age. Cohort placement rested on clinical history that participants reported themselves. The chain joins TRBV27 to TRBJ1-4; 9 nucleotides align to TRBD1. The clonotype comes from a human donor in a cohort exposed to, infected with or recovered from COVID-19 (not recorded which). The donor label of this sample is uncertain. Sequenced input: PBMCs or T cells enriched from blood (not recorded which). The CDR3: CASSLGTGNVEKLFF. The CDR3 coding sequence is TGTGCCAGCAGTTTGGGGACAGGGAACGTGGAAAAACTGTTTTTT.